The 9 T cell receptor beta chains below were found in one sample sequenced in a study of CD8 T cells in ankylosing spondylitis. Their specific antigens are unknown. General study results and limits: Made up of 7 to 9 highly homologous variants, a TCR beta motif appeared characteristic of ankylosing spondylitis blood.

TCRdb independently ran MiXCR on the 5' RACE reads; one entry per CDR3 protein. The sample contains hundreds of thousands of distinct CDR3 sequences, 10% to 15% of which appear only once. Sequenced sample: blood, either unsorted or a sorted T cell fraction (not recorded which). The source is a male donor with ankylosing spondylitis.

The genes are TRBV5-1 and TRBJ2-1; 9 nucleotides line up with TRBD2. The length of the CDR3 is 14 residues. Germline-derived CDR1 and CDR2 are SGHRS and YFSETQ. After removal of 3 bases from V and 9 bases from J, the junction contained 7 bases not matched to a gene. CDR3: CASSYGLASFEQFF. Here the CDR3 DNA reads TGCGCCAGCAGCTACGGACTAGCGAGCTTTGAGCAGTTCTTC. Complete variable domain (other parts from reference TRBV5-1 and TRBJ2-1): KAGVTQTPRYLIKTRGQQVTLSCSPISGHRSVSWYQQTPGQGLQFLFEYFSETQRNKGNFPGRFSGRQFSNSRSEMNVSTLELGDSALYLCASSYGLASFEQFFGPGTRLTVL.

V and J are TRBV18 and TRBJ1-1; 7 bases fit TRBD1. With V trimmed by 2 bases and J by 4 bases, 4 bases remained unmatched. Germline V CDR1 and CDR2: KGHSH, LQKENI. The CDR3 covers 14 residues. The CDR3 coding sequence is TGTGCCAGCTCACCAAGCGACAGGGTCACTGAAGCTTTCTTT. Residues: CASSPSDRVTEAFF.

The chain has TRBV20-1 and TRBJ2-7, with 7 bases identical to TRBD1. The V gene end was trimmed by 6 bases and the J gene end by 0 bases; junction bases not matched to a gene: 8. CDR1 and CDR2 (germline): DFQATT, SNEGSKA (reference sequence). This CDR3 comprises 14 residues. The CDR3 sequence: CSASGQTSSYEQYF. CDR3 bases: TGCAGTGCCTCGGGACAGACAAGCTCCTACGAGCAGTACTTC.

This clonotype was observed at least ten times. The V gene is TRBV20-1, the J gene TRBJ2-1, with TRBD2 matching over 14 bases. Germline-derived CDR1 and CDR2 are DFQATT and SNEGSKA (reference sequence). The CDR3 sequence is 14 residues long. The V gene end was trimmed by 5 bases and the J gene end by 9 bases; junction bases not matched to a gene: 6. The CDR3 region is CSAWGLAGVTEQFF. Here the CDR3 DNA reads TGCAGTGCTTGGGGACTAGCGGGAGTTACTGAGCAGTTCTTC.

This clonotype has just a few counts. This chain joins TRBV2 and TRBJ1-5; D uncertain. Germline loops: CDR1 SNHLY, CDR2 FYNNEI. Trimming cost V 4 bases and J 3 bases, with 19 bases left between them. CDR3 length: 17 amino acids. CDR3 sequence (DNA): TGTGCCAGCAGTGTACGTTTCGAGAGGACGAACAATCAGCCCCAGCATTTT. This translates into CASSVRFERTNNQPQHF.

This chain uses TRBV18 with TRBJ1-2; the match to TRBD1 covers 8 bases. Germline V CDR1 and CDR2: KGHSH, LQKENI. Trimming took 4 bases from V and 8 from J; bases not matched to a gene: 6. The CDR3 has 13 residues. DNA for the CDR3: TGTGCCAGCTCACTGGGACAGGAAGGAGGCTACACCTTC. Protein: CASSLGQEGGYTF.

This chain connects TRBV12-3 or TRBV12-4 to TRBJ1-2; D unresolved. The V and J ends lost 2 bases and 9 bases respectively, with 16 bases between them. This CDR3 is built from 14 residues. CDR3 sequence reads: CASSLSRRVPRYTF. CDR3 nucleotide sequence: TGTGCCAGCAGTTTATCCAGGCGTGTCCCCCGCTACACCTTC.

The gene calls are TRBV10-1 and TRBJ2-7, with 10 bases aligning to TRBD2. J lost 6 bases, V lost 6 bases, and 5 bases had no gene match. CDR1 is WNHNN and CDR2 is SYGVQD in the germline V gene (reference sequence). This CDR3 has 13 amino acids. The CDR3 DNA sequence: TGCGCCAGCAGCTCTAGCGGGAGCCGCGAGCAGTACTTC. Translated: CASSSSGSREQYF.

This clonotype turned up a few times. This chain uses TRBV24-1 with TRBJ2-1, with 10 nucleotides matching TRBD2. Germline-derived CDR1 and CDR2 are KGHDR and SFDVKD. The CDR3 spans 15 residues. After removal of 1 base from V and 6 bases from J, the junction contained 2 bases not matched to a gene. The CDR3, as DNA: TGTGCCACCAGTGATTTCCGGACTAGCGGCAATGAGCAGTTCTTC. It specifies CATSDFRTSGNEQFF.